These T cell receptor beta chains were read from a single sample in a study of blood T cell repertoires in COVID-19. Here immunoSEQ multiplex PCR was the method, and the copy in TCRdb shows in-frame clones only, minus some. Of almost 55,000 clones listed, roughly 85% are singletons. Sequences were obtained from peripheral blood. The receptor set was obtained from a human donor in a cohort sampled during active COVID-19. The CDR3 runs from the conserved cysteine through the conserved F or W. D genes are given only for firm matches. Clone sizes are given selectively: once, few, many, or a class where the clone is expanded.

NA,TRBV4-1,NA,TRBJ1-2,TGCGCCAGCAGCCCAACTACAGGGCGCGGCTATGGCTACACCTTC,CASSPTTGRGYGYTF
NA,TRBV21-1,NA,TRBJ1-3,TGTGCCAGCAGCCCCTCTAGGGGGGTACAGGGGGGCGGAAGGCCCTCTGGAAACACCATATATTTT,CASSPSRGVQGGGRPSGNTIYF
NA,TRBV30,NA,TRBJ2-2,TGTGCCTGGATGATGGAGCCCAACACCGGGGAGCTGTTTTTT,CAWMMEPNTGELFF
TRBD1,TRBV3-1/TRBV3-2,once,TRBJ1-6,TGTGCCAGCAGCCAAGAGTGGAATACAGGGGGCATAACATCACCCCTCCACTTT,CASSQEWNTGGITSPLHF
NA,TRBV7-9,NA,TRBJ1-1,TGTGCCAGCAGCATAGGGGCAGTGAACACTGAAGCTTTCTTT,CASSIGAVNTEAFF
TRBD1,TRBV7-3,NA,TRBJ2-2,TGTGCCAGCAGCCCCAGGACAGGCTTGATGAACACCGGGGAGCTGTTTTTT,CASSPRTGLMNTGELFF
NA,TRBV28,NA,TRBJ1-4,TGTGCCAGCACGTCAGGGGAAAAACTGTTTTTT,CASTSGEKLFF
NA,TRBV7-6,few,TRBJ1-1,TGTGCCAGCAGCAGCTACAGGAAGAACACTGAAGCTTTCTTT,CASSSYRKNTEAFF
NA,TRBV19,NA,TRBJ1-4,TGTGCCAGTAGGAGGGGGGGGAGTAATGAAAAACTGTTTTTT,CASRRGGSNEKLFF
TRBD1,TRBV11-2,NA,TRBJ2-2,TGTGCCAGCAGCTCGGGACAGATCAACACCGGGGAGCTGTTTTTT,CASSSGQINTGELFF
NA,TRBV5-6,NA,TRBJ2-1,TGTGCCAGCAGCGCACTCTCCTTAGGGGAAAACAATGAGCAGTTCTTC,CASSALSLGENNEQFF
NA,TRBV12-3/TRBV12-4,once,TRBJ2-1,TGTGCCAGCAGTTTAGGGGGGCATGAGCAGTTCTTC,CASSLGGHEQFF
NA,TRBV2,NA,TRBJ2-3,TGTGCCAGCCAACTATACACAGATACGCAGTATTTT,CASQLYTDTQYF
NA,TRBV5-6,NA,TRBJ1-1,TGTGCCAGCAGCTTGGGTTCGACAGGAACTTACACTGAAGCTTTCTTT,CASSLGSTGTYTEAFF
TRBD1,TRBV18,NA,TRBJ1-3,TGTGCCAGCTCACTCACAGGGGGCTCTGGAAACACCATATATTTT,CASSLTGGSGNTIYF
NA,TRBV4-2,few,TRBJ1-5,TGTGCCAGCAGCCAAGATCGGAGCAATCAGCCCCAGCATTTT,CASSQDRSNQPQHF
NA,TRBV6-1,NA,TRBJ1-2,TGTGCCAGCAGTGAAAAAGGGAGGTTGGGAGAGGGTGGCTACACCTTC,CASSEKGRLGEGGYTF
NA,TRBV7-2,NA,TRBJ1-4,TGTGCCAGCAGCGCATTACAGGGAGTACGTGAAAAACTGTTTTTT,CASSALQGVREKLFF
NA,TRBV7-2,few,TRBJ2-7,TGTGCCAGCAGCCCCCGGCTACAGGGTAGCGAGCAGTACTTC,CASSPRLQGSEQYF
NA,TRBV5-1,once,TRBJ2-5,TGCGCCAGCAGCATCGGGATCCAAGAGACCCAGTACTTC,CASSIGIQETQYF
NA,TRBV24-1,NA,TRBJ1-2,TGTGCCACCAGTGATGTTGACAGGAGAGGCTACACCTTC,CATSDVDRRGYTF
TRBD2,TRBV19,NA,TRBJ2-4,TGTGCCAGTAGTATAGACGGAAGGGTAGCGGGGGGACTAGCCAAAAACATTCAGTACTTC,CASSIDGRVAGGLAKNIQYF
NA,TRBV5-1,NA,TRBJ1-2,TGCGCCAGCAGCTCGACAGGTCTGGGCTACGATGGCTACACCTTC,CASSSTGLGYDGYTF
NA,TRBV6-5,NA,TRBJ2-7,TGTGCCAGCAGGATCGGACTGTTATCCTACGAGCAGTACTTC,CASRIGLLSYEQYF
TRBD1,TRBV10-3,NA,TRBJ2-5,TGTGCCATCAGTGGACAGGGGCAAGAGACCCAGTACTTC,CAISGQGQETQYF
NA,TRBV12-2,many,TRBJ2-1,TGTGCAAGTCGCTCCAGTAATGAGCAGTTCTTC,CASRSSNEQFF
NA,TRBV14,NA,TRBJ1-2,TGTGCCAGCAGCCCGACGGGGTCGGCGGACTATGGCTACACCTTC,CASSPTGSADYGYTF
TRBD2,TRBV6-1,few,TRBJ2-3,TGTGCCAGCAGTGAAGCGGAATGGTCGGGGGGGCCAGATACGCAGTATTTT,CASSEAEWSGGPDTQYF
NA,TRBV5-1,NA,TRBJ1-2,TGCGCCAGCAGCTTATCGCCAGGGCTGTCCTATGGCTACACCTTC,CASSLSPGLSYGYTF
TRBD2,TRBV5-6,NA,TRBJ2-5,TGTGCCAGCAGCTTAGCGGGGGGGGTAGAGACCCAGTACTTC,CASSLAGGVETQYF
NA,TRBV5-1,NA,TRBJ2-5,TGCGCCAGCAGCTTGAGACAGTCCCAAGAGACCCAGTACTTC,CASSLRQSQETQYF
NA,TRBV18,NA,TRBJ2-1,TGTGCCAGCTCACCCCCTGGCGGGTCTTCCTACAATGAGCAGTTCTTC,CASSPPGGSSYNEQFF
NA,TRBV28,once,TRBJ1-5,TGTGCCAGCACCGGGACACGCGGTCAGCCCCAGCATTTT,CASTGTRGQPQHF
TRBD1,TRBV28,NA,TRBJ1-3,TGTGCCAGCAGTGGCGTTTACGGGACAGGTGACGGAAACACCATATATTTT,CASSGVYGTGDGNTIYF
NA,TRBV5-1,NA,TRBJ2-7,TGCGCCAGCAGCACACAGGGTTACGAGCAGTACTTC,CASSTQGYEQYF
NA,TRBV7-9,NA,TRBJ2-2,TGTGCCAGCAGCTCCACGGGGCAGCCCAGGGGCGGGGAGCTGTTTTTT,CASSSTGQPRGGELFF
TRBD2,TRBV28,once,TRBJ2-1,TGTGCCAGCAGTTTCCCCACTCCCGGGGGGGTTGAGGTTGAGCAGTTCTTC,CASSFPTPGGVEVEQFF
NA,TRBV3-1/TRBV3-2,NA,TRBJ2-5,TGTGCCAGCAGCCAGCTACGGGGGGCCCAAGAGACCCAGTACTTC,CASSQLRGAQETQYF
NA,TRBV5-4,large,TRBJ1-1,TGTGCCAGCAGCTTAATAGAGAACACTGAAGCTTTCTTT,CASSLIENTEAFF
TRBD1,TRBV6-2/TRBV6-3,few,TRBJ1-5,TGTGCCAGCAGTTATCCAGGGGGGATCAGTCAGCCCCAGCATTTT,CASSYPGGISQPQHF
TRBD1,TRBV6-5,NA,TRBJ1-2,TGTGCCAGCAGTTCGGGACAGGGGGCGAGCGGCTACACCTTC,CASSSGQGASGYTF
TRBD2,TRBV27,NA,TRBJ2-5,TGTGCCAGCAGTTTGCTAGCGGGGGGGCGAGAGACCCAGTACTTC,CASSLLAGGRETQYF
NA,TRBV6-5,NA,TRBJ2-2,TGTGCCAGCAGTAACAGCGGAGGAGGCACCGGGGAGCTGTTTTTT,CASSNSGGGTGELFF
NA,TRBV10-1,NA,TRBJ1-1,TGCGCCAGCAGTGAGGGGTCGCGGGAAGCTTTCTTT,CASSEGSREAFF
TRBD1,TRBV19,NA,TRBJ1-3,TGTGCCAGTAGTGTACAGGGGGTCTTTGGAAACACCATATATTTT,CASSVQGVFGNTIYF